This T cell receptor beta chain originates from a study of vaccination effects on CD4 cells after COVID-19. In regard to this clone: Its antigen is as yet unknown.

TCRdb keeps only in-frame clones here, not all; method: immunoSEQ multiplex PCR. The sample holds 20,000 to 30,000 clones, roughly 85% seen once. The V and J ends lost 0 bases and 2 bases respectively, with 16 bases between them. The CDR3 covers 17 residues. CDR1 GTSNPN and CDR2 SVGIG come from the germline V gene (reference sequence). Viral peptide pools were used in the ViraFEST assay to expand antigen-specific CD4+ T cells, and sequencing came afterward. Following an approximately ten-day culture, CD4+ T cells were purified. Two doses of either BNT162b2 or mRNA-1273 were given to each participant. The receptor's source is a human donor who received a COVID-19 vaccine. Some clones in this sample may be carry-over from other donors' samples. The sequencing here drew on CD4+ T cells from PBMCs cultured with SARS-CoV-2 spike peptides, taken after COVID-19 vaccination. The chain recombines TRBV30 with TRBJ1-4, with D maybe TRBD1 (5 bases). The CDR3 region is CAWSVSWGRGTNEKLFF. In DNA form, the CDR3 reads TGTGCCTGGAGTGTATCTTGGGGGAGGGGCACTAATGAAAAACTGTTTTTT.